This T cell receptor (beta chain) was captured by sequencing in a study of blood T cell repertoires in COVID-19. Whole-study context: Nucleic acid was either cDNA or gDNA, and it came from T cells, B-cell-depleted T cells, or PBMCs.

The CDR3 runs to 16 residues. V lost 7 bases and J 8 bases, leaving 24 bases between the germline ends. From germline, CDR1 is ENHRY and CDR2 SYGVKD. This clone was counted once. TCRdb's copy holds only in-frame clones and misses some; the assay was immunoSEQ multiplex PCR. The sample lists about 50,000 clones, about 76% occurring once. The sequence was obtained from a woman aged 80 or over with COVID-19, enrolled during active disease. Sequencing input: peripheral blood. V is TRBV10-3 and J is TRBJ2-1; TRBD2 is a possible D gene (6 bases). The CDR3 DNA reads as TGTGCCATCACCGGAGGGTGGGGCGAGGAGGCCGATGAGCAGTTCTTC. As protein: CAITGGWGEEADEQFF.